The present T cell receptor (beta chain) was sequenced within a study of shared clonotypes between healthy human individuals. For the study at large: Three plates each covered CD4 naive and memory; CD8 naive two, CD8 memory one.

Repertoires were generated with immunoSEQ multiplex PCR, while TCRdb's copy carries only in-frame clones and drops some. The sample contains some 2,000,000 clones, just under 95% of which appear only once. Notes on the study in general: Rarefaction gave evidence that sorted-subset sequencing remained incomplete despite large depth. The study found lower generation probabilities in non-shared clonotypes than in those shared by all four donors.

The V gene lost 0 bases and the J gene lost 3 bases, with 7 bases spanning the gap. CDR3 length: 14 amino acids. CDR1 is SGHDT, CDR2 YYEEEE, per germline. Naive CD8 cells were CD45RO-negative, positively selected for CCR7, excluding terminally differentiated effector memory CD45RA+ cells. Recent acute infections and vaccinations were absent in the healthy HIV-negative adult donors. A note on this clone: What it binds is not known.

The sequence came from a man aged 18 to 30 in good health. The sample taken for sequencing was naive CD8+ T cells sorted from blood. This chain uses TRBV5-6 with TRBJ1-5; D perhaps matches TRBD1 (5 bases). CDR3 in DNA: TGTGCCAGCAGCTTGGCAGGGAACAATCAGCCCCAGCATTTT. This codes for CASSLAGNNQPQHF.